The T cell receptor (beta chain) under discussion was sequenced for a study of blood T cells in healthy people across ages (dated by TCRdb to the mid-2010s). About the investigation overall: In model experiments, template switching captured roughly one uniquely barcoded TCR beta cDNA molecule for every two T cells. The donors were divided into four age groups: young (average around 16 years), middle-aged (under 40), aged (about 60) and long-lived (approximately 74). For two donors (one aged 18 to 30 and one aged 80 or older), the study analyzed two additional independent replicas of 1 million unique cDNA reads from the same blood draw. Donors of different ages were randomly distributed across sequencing lanes to avoid experimental bias. Age-related changes in TCR beta repertoire diversity were measured in the study by deep sequencing normalized with unique cDNA molecular identifiers. The paper as a whole reports these results and caveats: The CMV infection status of donors was not known, potentially confounding age-related changes in expanded clonotypes. Conclusive comparison of naive and antigen-experienced compartments was prevented by the profiling of bulk unsorted PBMCs. Compared with the aged group, the long-lived group had more naive CD4+ T cells, fewer expanded clones and increased TCR diversity, a pattern suggesting age selection. Estimates of total diversity based on one million sequenced T cells were regarded as lower bounds and as underestimates. Observed TCR beta diversity per million T cells fell roughly linearly with age, and a significant reduction was already apparent by age about 43. A strong correlation was found between observed TCR beta diversity and the percentage of naive T cells measured by flow cytometry.

Libraries were made using 5' RACE. Sequenced using an Illumina HiSeq 2500. The second PCR ran for about 6 to 11 cycles and used a J-beta primer mix along with a sample-barcoded 5' primer. A template-switch 5' adaptor carrying 12 random nucleotides introduced a unique molecular identifier onto each TCR beta cDNA molecule. At least 3 million CDR3-containing paired-end reads were obtained from each sample. First-strand cDNA was synthesized from all RNA with the Mint cDNA synthesis kit, primed by a TRBC-specific oligonucleotide. After uracil-DNA glycosylase treatment, a first 18-cycle PCR used universal primers M1SS and BC2_uni_R on all cDNA. Processing in the source paper ran as follows. For normalization, 1 million high-quality reads were randomly selected from each sample, with every read carrying a distinct molecular identifier. Instead of being binned into consensus sequences, reads that shared molecular identifiers were thrown out. MiTCR, with a Q25 quality threshold and the strictest error-elimination algorithm, was used for CDR3 identification, clonotype clustering and error correction. A nonparametric unseen species model with Euler transformation was used to estimate lower-bound total TCR beta diversity. The raw public reads went through TCRdb reprocessing: fastp at Q25, MiXCR clone calling, in-frame beta chains kept. Each CDR3 protein appears once, grouped with its most common genes and DNA. The V and J calls were not made by the authors but by TCRdb's processing. Here the sample has hundreds of thousands of distinct CDR3 sequences; around 49% occur a single time. Clones ranked in the top ten supply around an eighth of the sample.

This clonotype showed up just a few times. What antigen it recognizes has not been identified. Base qualities are not at hand, and no much larger clone is one base apart. The donors were 40 or so Caucasian individuals from Russia, aged roughly 6 to 100 years, who were systemically healthy. Each donor gave around 9.5 milliliters of peripheral blood, collected into EDTA-treated Vacutainer tubes. Ficoll-Paque density-gradient centrifugation was used to isolate PBMCs, with at least 7 million per sample. Total RNA was extracted from PBMCs with Trizol reagent, with at least 5.5 micrograms obtained per sample. For every donor, an aliquot of PBMCs went through flow cytometry to measure the percentages of naive CD45RAhigh/CD27high T cells. CDR1 and CDR2 (LGHDT, YNNKEL) derive from the germline V gene (reference sequence). Trimming costs V 0 bases and J 0 bases, and their ends lie 9 bases apart. The CDR3, cysteine through phenylalanine, is 15 amino acids long. Only the CDR3 DNA is retained, 45 bases long and in frame from the first base.

The chain is encoded by TRBV3-1 joined to TRBJ2-7; the D region possibly corresponds to TRBD2 (6 bases align). The receptor was derived from a man aged 30-40 years in good health. Specimen: blood. DNA sequence: TGTGCCAGCAGCCAAGAGGGGGGTCTCTCCTACGAGCAGTACTTC. This translates into CASSQEGGLSYEQYF.